This TCR beta chain came from a study of blood T cell repertoires in COVID-19. Per the original data handling: Estimated nucleated cell counts came from reference gene primer amplification. Profiling relied on immunoSEQ multiplex PCR, and the TCRdb table lists in-frame clones only, not all of them. From that table come the V and J calls and clone size; the DNA was used to work out D and trimming. The sample lists about 77,000 clones; 80% were seen once. V dropped 4 bases and J dropped 3; count of bases not matched to a gene: 6. The CDR3 covers 15 residues. The germline V gene encodes CDR1 SQVTM and CDR2 ANQGSEA.

The clonotype comes from a woman in her seventies with acute or convalescent COVID-19. The J gene is TRBJ2-1, the V gene TRBV29-1, with 10 positions matching TRBD2. The sample was peripheral blood. The CDR3 loop reads CSVVSGGPRYNEQFF. In nucleotides, the CDR3 is TGCAGCGTTGTTAGCGGGGGGCCCCGCTACAATGAGCAGTTCTTC.